These 14 T cell receptor beta chains originate from one sample sequenced in a study of T cells in Graves' hyperthyroidism and ophthalmopathy. RNA transcripts provided the source from which TCR beta CDR3 regions were amplified. With the HTBI primer set, the TCR CDR3 went through a first round of RT-PCR. TCRdb re-analysed the multiplex PCR reads in MiXCR, keeping a single row per CDR3 protein. The sample consists of roughly 740,000 distinct CDR3 sequences, roughly 15% of them appearing once. Sequencing input: blood. The receptors here all came from a man younger than 35 with Graves' hyperthyroidism.

This clonotype was seen repeatedly, ten times or more. V usage is TRBV20-1 and J usage is TRBJ2-5; TRBD1 agrees at 9 bases. Germline loops: CDR1 DFQATT, CDR2 SNEGSKA (reference sequence). With 5 bases clipped from V and 2 bases from J, the junction kept 9 bases outside the gene matches. This CDR3 is 15 amino acids long. The CDR3 here is CSARPVDRGQETQYF. The CDR3, as DNA: TGCAGTGCTCGACCCGTCGACAGGGGGCAAGAGACCCAGTACTTC.

This clonotype was counted many times. This chain joins TRBV11-2 and TRBJ2-1; perhaps TRBD1 as D (5 bases). The V end was cut by 3 bases, the J end by 7 bases, with 7 bases between. CDR1 is SGHAT and CDR2 is FQNNGV in the germline V gene. CDR3 length: 12 residues. This chain's CDR3 is CASSFRDNEQFF. In DNA form, the CDR3 reads TGTGCCAGCAGCTTCAGGGATAATGAGCAGTTCTTC.

This chain connects TRBV11-2 to TRBJ2-5; 7 bases are shared with TRBD1. J lost 3 bases, V lost 5 bases, and 9 bases had no gene match. The CDR3 contains 15 residues. Germline V gene lookup returns CDR1 SGHAT and CDR2 FQNNGV. Here the CDR3 reads CASSITGTEEETQYF. The CDR3 bases are TGTGCCAGCAGCATCACCGGGACAGAAGAAGAGACCCAGTACTTC.

This clonotype was detected many times. The genes are TRBV27 and TRBJ2-2; weak D call: TRBD1 (6 bases). The V gene lost 9 bases and the J gene lost 4 bases, with 15 bases spanning the gap. CDR3 length equals 14 residues. CDR1 is MNHEY, CDR2 SMNVEV, per germline (reference sequence). In DNA, the CDR3 is TGTGCCAGTTCTCAGGGGTGGGCCACCGGGGAGCTGTTTTTT. Translated, it gives CASSQGWATGELFF.

This clonotype was found a few times. The rearrangement links TRBV28 to TRBJ2-4, with D possibly being TRBD1 (6 bases). Trimming took 7 bases from V and 9 from J, leaving 19 bases between them. The CDR3 sequence is 14 residues long. CDR1 and CDR2 from the germline V gene are MDHEN and SYDVKM. The CDR3 loop reads CASTLQGRTGIQYF. The CDR3 DNA sequence: TGTGCCAGCACTCTCCAGGGGCGGACGGGCATTCAGTACTTC.

This clonotype was counted at least ten times. The gene calls are TRBV2 and TRBJ1-5, with TRBD1 matching 8 bases. This CDR3 is built from 18 residues. CDR1 and CDR2 from the germline V gene are SNHLY and FYNNEI. The trim removed 6 bases at V and 1 base at J, leaving 14 bases unmatched. The CDR3 loop is CASRGAGQGGRSNQPQHF. The CDR3 nucleotides read TGTGCCAGCAGGGGAGCAGGACAGGGAGGGAGAAGCAATCAGCCCCAGCATTTT.

This clonotype was picked up many times. Here the CDR3 reads CSARGGAGGLPNEQFF. The CDR3 DNA reads as TGCAGTGCTAGGGGGGGGGCGGGAGGACTCCCCAATGAGCAGTTCTTC. The rearrangement links TRBV20-1 to TRBJ2-1; 8 nucleotides align to TRBD2. CDR3 length: 16 amino acids. Trimming removed 3 bases from V and 6 bases from J; junction bases left unmatched: 13. Germline CDR1 is DFQATT and CDR2 is SNEGSKA (reference sequence).

This clonotype has at least ten counts. The chain links TRBV28 to TRBJ2-1; 11 bases fit TRBD2. CDR3 length: 15 amino acids. V trimming: 2 bases; J trimming: 8 bases; junction bases outside the gene matches: 5. Germline values: CDR1 MDHEN, CDR2 SYDVKM. CDR3 DNA: TGTGCCAGCAGTTTAACTAGCGGGAGACTGGATGAGCAGTTCTTC. Translation: CASSLTSGRLDEQFF.

This clonotype appeared many times. The chain carries TRBV2 and TRBJ1-1; weak D call: TRBD1 (5 bases). CDR3 size: 14 residues. With 4 bases removed from V and 2 bases from J, the gap between germline ends came to 11 bases. The germline V gene encodes CDR1 SNHLY and CDR2 FYNNEI. CDR3 DNA sequence: TGTGCCAGCAGTGGAGACAGCACAAACACTGAAGCTTTCTTT. Translating it yields CASSGDSTNTEAFF.

This clonotype was detected ten times or more. In DNA form, the CDR3 reads TGTGCCAGCAGCTTGCCTGGTGGGGCCAACGTCCTGACTTTC. This translates into CASSLPGGANVLTF. This chain connects TRBV11-3 to TRBJ2-6, with D uncertain. Germline loops: CDR1 SGHNT, CDR2 YENEEA. The CDR3 totals 14 residues. Trimming took 3 bases from V and 3 from J, leaving 6 bases between them.

This CDR3 reads CASSQMPGTGTNEQYF. The CDR3 DNA reads as TGTGCCAGCAGCCAAATGCCCGGGACAGGGACCAACGAGCAGTACTTC. The rearrangement links TRBV3-1 to TRBJ2-7; 9 bases line up with TRBD1. The germline V gene encodes CDR1 LGHDT and CDR2 YNNKEL (reference sequence). The CDR3 consists of 16 residues. The V and J ends lost 2 bases and 5 bases, in that order; junction bases with no gene match: 10.

This chain joins TRBV6-1 and TRBJ2-3; 16 bases agree with TRBD2. This CDR3 contains 18 residues. Germline assignment: CDR1 MNHNS and CDR2 SASEGT. Trimming removed 5 bases from V and 4 bases from J; junction bases left unmatched: 9. CDR3 region: CASSPPGLAGGPADTQYF. DNA for the CDR3: TGTGCCAGCAGTCCTCCGGGACTAGCGGGAGGGCCGGCAGATACGCAGTATTTT.

This clonotype was seen a handful of times. This chain joins TRBV27 and TRBJ2-5; maybe TRBD2 (5 bases). The V gene's germline CDR1 is MNHEY and CDR2 SMNVEV (reference sequence). The length of the CDR3 is 14 residues. Trimming left V 3 bases short and J 1 base short, with 9 bases between. The CDR3 here is CASSFSAVQETQYF. CDR3 nucleotides: TGTGCCAGCAGTTTTAGCGCGGTCCAAGAGACCCAGTACTTC.

About this clonotype: The CDR3 end shows no conserved phenylalanine or tryptophan, and so a read error is likely. The chain has TRBV12-3 or TRBV12-4 and TRBJ1-1, with D possibly being TRBD1 (6 bases). This CDR3 comprises 15 residues. The germline V and J ends were trimmed by 6 bases and 1 base, with 15 bases remaining between them. The CDR3 DNA is TGTGCCAGCAGGGGGGCCTCAAGTCAGAACACTGAAGCTTTCTCT. Amino acid sequence: CASRGASSQNTEAFS.